What follows are 32 T cell receptor beta chains derived from one specimen sequenced in a study of identical twins. TCRdb reanalysed the 5' RACE reads using MiXCR and keeps one entry per CDR3 protein. The sample shows hundreds of thousands of distinct CDR3 sequences, about 7.1% of them seen only once. The same sample was also studied in work on yellow fever vaccine responses in identical twins.

The specimen sequenced was PBMCs. The receptor set was obtained from a woman aged 18-35 years in good health.

This clonotype has ten or more counts. The chain carries TRBV12-3 or TRBV12-4 and TRBJ1-2; D might be TRBD1 (6 bases). There are 15 residues in the CDR3. V lost 6 bases to trimming and J lost 2 bases, with 16 bases between them. The CDR3 protein is CASRTPQGSNYGYTF. CDR3 coding DNA: TGTGCCAGCAGGACGCCACAGGGCTCGAACTATGGCTACACCTTC.

This clonotype was detected a few times. The CDR3 here is CASQGQGVRGSSGANVLTF. CDR3 nucleotide sequence: TGTGCCTCCCAAGGACAGGGCGTTCGGGGAAGCTCTGGGGCCAACGTCCTGACTTTC. The genes are TRBV12-3 or TRBV12-4 and TRBJ2-6, with 8 bases matching TRBD1. This CDR3 contains 19 residues. Trimming removed 11 bases from V and 0 bases from J; junction bases left unmatched: 18.

The CDR3 DNA follows: TGTGCCATCAACGCAGGCCCCCAAGAGACCCAGTACTTC. It codes for CAINAGPQETQYF. The chain couples TRBV10-3 to TRBJ2-5; D gene uncertain. The CDR3 is 13 amino acids. Per the germline V gene, CDR1 is ENHRY and CDR2 is SYGVKD. The germline V and J ends were trimmed by 7 bases and 1 base, with 10 bases remaining between them.

The chain carries TRBV4-2 and TRBJ2-5; tentatively, D is TRBD1 (5 bases). The CDR3 has 14 residues. CDR1 is LGHNA, CDR2 YNFKEQ, per germline. The V end was cut by 1 base, the J end by 3 bases, with 9 bases between. CDR3 in DNA: TGTGCCAGCAGCCAAGGAGGACAAAAAGAGACCCAGTACTTC. The encoded protein is CASSQGGQKETQYF.

This clonotype was counted ten times or more. The V and J genes are TRBV12-3 or TRBV12-4 and TRBJ1-1, with D unclear. The CDR3 sequence is 14 residues long. V was trimmed by 7 bases and J by 3 bases, leaving 15 bases between them. CDR3 protein: CASTPVKRDTEAFF. DNA for the CDR3: TGTGCCAGCACCCCGGTTAAGAGGGACACTGAAGCTTTCTTT.

This clonotype appeared a few times. The V and J genes are TRBV18 and TRBJ2-1, with a tentative D call TRBD1 (5 bases). Trimming removed 3 bases at V and 6 bases at J, with 15 bases between. The CDR3 has 15 residues. Germline CDR1 reads KGHSH; CDR2 reads LQKENI. CDR3 nucleotide sequence: TGTGCCAGCTCACCGCTAGGGGTCATCGGCAATGAGCAGTTCTTC. It codes for CASSPLGVIGNEQFF.

In its sample, this clonotype was seen many times. This chain links TRBV3-1 with TRBJ2-7; tentatively, D is TRBD1 (6 bases). The germline V gene has CDR1 LGHDT and CDR2 YNNKEL (reference sequence). The germline V and J ends were trimmed by 3 bases and 2 bases, with 14 bases remaining between them. The CDR3 is 15 residues long. In DNA, the CDR3 is TGTGCCAGCAGCCAGACGATACAGGGCACCTACGAGCAGTACTTC. It specifies CASSQTIQGTYEQYF.

The chain joins TRBV6-1 to TRBJ2-7; 9 nucleotides match TRBD1. Trimming took 5 bases from V and 2 from J; bases not matched to a gene: 7. The CDR3 is 15 residues long. Germline V CDR1 and CDR2: MNHNS, SASEGT. CDR3 nucleotide sequence: TGTGCCAGCAGTACCACAGGGGGCATCGCCTACGAGCAGTACGTC. This gives the protein CASSTTGGIAYEQYV.

There are many counts of this clonotype. The chain uses TRBV5-5 and TRBJ1-4, with D possibly matching TRBD1 (5 bases). Trimming pared 2 bases from V and 8 bases from J, leaving 13 bases between. Per the germline V gene, CDR1 is SGHKS and CDR2 is YYEKEE (reference sequence). The CDR3 has 14 residues. The CDR3 reads CASSFGTNFEKLFF. CDR3 nucleotides: TGTGCCAGCAGCTTTGGGACGAACTTCGAAAAACTGTTTTTT.

This clonotype was counted many times. This chain connects TRBV20-1 to TRBJ1-6; D remains unclear. CDR1 and CDR2 from the germline V gene are DFQATT and SNEGSKA (reference sequence). The V end was cut by 6 bases, the J end by 7 bases, with 13 bases between. The CDR3 length is 13 residues. The CDR3 reads CSAEAAGNSPLHF. Written as DNA, the CDR3 is TGCAGTGCAGAGGCCGCGGGAAATTCACCCCTCCACTTT.

The sample holds a few counts of this clonotype. V is TRBV7-9 and J is TRBJ1-2; D uncertain. V shed 7 bases and J shed 0 bases, with 9 bases lying between them. The V gene's germline CDR1 is SEHNR and CDR2 FQNEAQ (reference sequence). The CDR3 runs to 13 residues. CDR3 amino acids: CASNNRPNYGYTF. The CDR3 DNA reads TGTGCCAGCAACAATAGGCCTAACTATGGCTACACCTTC.

This clonotype has ten or more counts. The chain carries TRBV12-3 or TRBV12-4 and TRBJ1-2; the D is unclear. The CDR3 extends over 15 amino acids. V gave up 7 bases and J gave up 0 bases, with 15 bases separating them. The chain's CDR3 is CASTSTRLPNYGYTF. The CDR3 DNA is TGTGCCAGCACAAGTACGAGACTTCCTAACTATGGCTACACCTTC.

This clonotype was seen ten or more times. CDR3 in amino acids: CASSVERGAYNEQFF. In DNA form, the CDR3 reads TGTGCCAGCAGTGTAGAGCGGGGGGCCTACAATGAGCAGTTCTTC. This rearrangement joins TRBV2 to TRBJ2-1; 9 bases map to TRBD2. Germline V CDR1 and CDR2: SNHLY, FYNNEI. This CDR3 region has 15 residues. V lost 4 bases and J lost 2; bases outside the gene matches: 3.

The chain combines TRBV12-3 or TRBV12-4 with TRBJ2-5; 7 bases map to TRBD1. J was trimmed by 3 bases and V by 4 bases; bases with no gene match: 11. This CDR3 region has 16 residues. The DNA for the CDR3 is TGTGCCAGCAGTTCCCACAGGGGCCTCGACAAAGAGACCCAGTACTTC. This encodes CASSSHRGLDKETQYF.

This chain connects TRBV5-1 to TRBJ2-2; TRBD2 matches at 14 bases. The V gene's germline CDR1 is SGHRS and CDR2 YFSETQ. The CDR3 covers 16 residues. V gave up 4 bases and J gave up 6 bases; unmatched junction bases: 5. Written as DNA, the CDR3 is TGCGCCAGCAGCGACGGACTAGCGGGAGGTCCCGGGGAGCTGTTTTTT. Protein: CASSDGLAGGPGELFF.

V is TRBV27 and J is TRBJ2-5; possibly TRBD2 for D (5 bases). This CDR3 comprises 14 residues. Between the trimmed V and J ends, which lost 5 bases and 5 bases, there was a span of 15 bases. Germline CDR1 is MNHEY and CDR2 is SMNVEV (reference sequence). CDR3: CASSLQTDFETQYF. CDR3 bases: TGTGCCAGCAGTCTACAGACGGACTTTGAGACCCAGTACTTC.

The rearrangement uses TRBV10-3 and TRBJ1-5; D is uncertain. From germline, CDR1 is ENHRY and CDR2 SYGVKD. Trimming shortened V by 8 bases and J by 1 base, and 15 bases separated the two germline ends. This CDR3 region has 15 residues. CDR3 sequence reads: CAIFKGRGSNQPQHF. DNA for the CDR3: TGTGCCATCTTTAAAGGGAGAGGGAGCAATCAGCCCCAGCATTTT.

This clonotype showed up just a few times. V usage is TRBV20-1 and J usage is TRBJ2-1; 7 nucleotides align to TRBD2. CDR1 and CDR2 from the germline V gene are DFQATT and SNEGSKA (reference sequence). Losses at the gene ends were 1 base for V and 3 bases for J; bases not matched to a gene: 3. The CDR3 is 14 amino acids. The chain's CDR3 is CSARAGGGYNEQFF. In nucleotides, the CDR3 is TGCAGTGCTAGAGCGGGGGGAGGCTACAATGAGCAGTTCTTC.

This clonotype was counted once. Being one base from a much bigger clone, this may be a read error. The chain links TRBV20-1 to TRBJ2-3, with 8 bases lining up with TRBD1. Germline-derived CDR1 and CDR2 are DFQATT and SNEGSKA (reference sequence). This CDR3 spans 16 amino acids. V shed 3 bases, J shed 2 bases, and the junction held 10 bases outside the gene matches. This chain's CDR3 is CSARAGQGGFTDTQYF. The CDR3 nucleotides are TGCAGTGCTAGGGCTGGACAGGGTGGTTTCACAGATACGCAGTATTTT.

CDR3 amino acids: CASSLDFRGTGELFF. The CDR3 region has the DNA TGCGCCAGCAGCCTAGACTTTCGAGGCACCGGGGAGCTGTTTTTT. The chain carries TRBV5-1 and TRBJ2-2; D remains ambiguous. Trimming removed 4 bases from V and 4 bases from J, with 14 bases in between. The CDR3 runs to 15 residues. Germline CDR1 reads SGHRS; CDR2 reads YFSETQ.

In this sample, this clonotype turned up many times. The chain carries TRBV12-3 or TRBV12-4 and TRBJ2-3, with D unclear. The V end lost 6 bases, the J end lost 3 bases, and 4 bases lay between the germline ends. CDR3 length: 11 amino acids. In DNA, the CDR3 is TGTGCCAGCAGCAGAACAGATACGCAGTATTTT. It is translated as CASSRTDTQYF.

This clonotype was recorded many times. The V gene is TRBV2, the J gene TRBJ2-1; 9 bases fit TRBD2. Germline assignment: CDR1 SNHLY and CDR2 FYNNEI. CDR3 length equals 13 residues. V gave up 10 bases and J gave up 9 bases; unmatched junction bases: 10. This CDR3 reads CATPPSGKSEQFF. The CDR3 DNA reads as TGTGCCACCCCGCCTAGCGGGAAGAGTGAGCAGTTCTTC. Full variable domain (outside the CDR3, taken from reference TRBV2 and TRBJ2-1): EPEVTQTPSHQVTQMGQEVILRCVPISNHLYFYWYRQILGQKVEFLVSFYNNEISEKSEIFDDQFSVERPDGSNFTLKIRSTKLEDSAMYFCATPPSGKSEQFFGPGTRLTVL.

This clonotype showed up many times. Germline and junction disagree at one end, which may indicate a read error. The CDR3 sequence is CASSLGSSEQYF. The CDR3 DNA follows: TGTGCCAGCAGCTTAGGCTCCTCCGAGCAGTACTTC. The chain recombines TRBV7-9 with TRBJ2-7; no clear D gene. Germline V lookup: CDR1 SEHNR, CDR2 FQNEAQ (reference sequence). The CDR3 length is 12 residues.

The chain uses TRBV12-5 and TRBJ2-2; a possible D gene is TRBD1 (6 bases). V lost 0 bases and J 1 base, leaving 12 bases between the germline ends. CDR3 length equals 17 residues. The germline CDR1 and CDR2 sequences are LGHNT and FRNRAP. The CDR3 here is CASGLVPGRGNTGELFF. CDR3 nucleotides: TGTGCTAGTGGTTTGGTACCTGGCAGGGGGAACACCGGGGAGCTGTTTTTT.

Many counts were recorded for this clonotype. The gene calls are TRBV10-2 and TRBJ1-2, with D maybe TRBD1 (6 bases). Germline V gene lookup returns CDR1 WSHSY and CDR2 SAAADI. CDR3 size: 14 residues. Trimming shortened V by 6 bases and J by 2 bases, and 13 bases separated the two germline ends. CDR3 loop: CASRAHRENYGYTF. Here the CDR3 DNA reads TGCGCCAGCAGAGCCCACAGGGAGAACTATGGCTACACCTTC.

This rearrangement joins TRBV10-3 to TRBJ2-5, with a weak D call TRBD2 (7 bases). The CDR3 has 13 amino acids. Germline CDR1 is ENHRY and CDR2 is SYGVKD. V was trimmed by 9 bases and J by 5 bases, leaving 16 bases between them. CDR3 DNA: TGTGCCATTGGGGGGGCTGTGGATGAGACCCAGTACTTC. Its protein is CAIGGAVDETQYF.

This clonotype has ten or more counts. The chain couples TRBV12-3 or TRBV12-4 to TRBJ2-3; 9 bases agree with TRBD2. The CDR3 is 17 amino acids. Unmatched junction bases numbered 6, after V lost 1 base and J lost 1 base. CDR3 coding DNA: TGTGCCAGCAGTTTAGTAGGAAGACTAGCGGGCACAGATACGCAGTATTTT. This sequence encodes CASSLVGRLAGTDTQYF.

The chain uses TRBV5-1 and TRBJ2-3; 10 nucleotides agree with TRBD1. The CDR3 runs 16 residues. The germline CDR1 and CDR2 sequences are SGHRS and YFSETQ. After removal of 5 bases from V and 3 bases from J, the junction contained 9 bases not matched to a gene. CDR3 sequence reads: CASSTGQGKATDTQYF. DNA for the CDR3: TGCGCCAGCAGTACGGGACAGGGGAAGGCGACAGATACGCAGTATTTT.

This clonotype was seen only a few times. The chain is built from TRBV6-1 and TRBJ1-5, with TRBD1 as a possible D gene (6 bases). The CDR3 length is 17 residues. The germline gives CDR1 MNHNS, CDR2 SASEGT. The germline V and J ends were trimmed by 0 bases and 4 bases, with 16 bases remaining between them. CDR3 loop: CASSEASNRAFNQPQHF. The CDR3, as DNA: TGTGCCAGCAGTGAAGCGTCCAACAGGGCTTTTAATCAGCCCCAGCATTTT.

This clonotype appeared many times. The DNA for the CDR3 is TGTGCCAGCACCCGACAGGGGATGAGCACAGATACGCAGTATTTT. This gives the protein CASTRQGMSTDTQYF. This chain joins TRBV2 and TRBJ2-3, with TRBD1 matching 8 bases. After removal of 7 bases from V and 0 bases from J, the junction contained 6 bases not matched to a gene. This CDR3 is 15 amino acids long. CDR1 is SNHLY and CDR2 is FYNNEI in the germline V gene.

This clonotype was seen a few times. The chain carries TRBV5-1 and TRBJ2-5, with D hard to call. The germline gives CDR1 SGHRS, CDR2 YFSETQ. The CDR3 runs to 13 residues. Trimming took off 0 bases at V and 5 bases at J, with 8 bases between the two ends. CDR3 nucleotide sequence: TGCGCCAGCAGCTTGGTATTGGAGGAGACCCAGTACTTC. Its translation: CASSLVLEETQYF.

This clonotype was observed many times. V usage is TRBV12-5 and J usage is TRBJ1-1; TRBD1 agrees at 7 bases. This CDR3 comprises 14 residues. CDR1 LGHNT and CDR2 FRNRAP come from the germline V gene. Trimming removed 7 bases from V and 10 bases from J; junction bases left unmatched: 15. The CDR3 sequence is CASARDSRITRAFF. The CDR3 DNA reads as TGTGCTAGTGCTAGGGACAGCCGGATTACCCGAGCTTTCTTT. The entire variable domain, with the rest obtained from reference TRBV12-5 and TRBJ1-1, is as follows: DARVTQTPRHKVTEMGQEVTMRCQPILGHNTVFWYRQTMMQGLELLAYFRNRAPLDDSGMPKDRFSAEMPDATLATLKIQPSEPRDSAVYFCASARDSRITRAFFGQGTRLTVV.